This T cell receptor (beta chain) was identified during a study of identical twins. Study-wide findings and caveats: Excess twin sharing in beta out-of-frame sequences was weaker. Twin-shared out-of-frame alpha sequences were enriched for low generation probability.

Template switching added a universal primer site; cDNA carried unique molecular identifiers. TCRdb ran MiXCR on the 5' RACE reads and lists one entry per CDR3 protein. The table lists hundreds of thousands of distinct CDR3 sequences, around 6% of them singletons, with 1.5% to 2% in the top ten. At least ten counts were recorded for this clonotype. What it binds is unknown. This CDR3 region has 11 residues. Trimming took 7 bases from V and 6 from J; bases not matched to a gene: 4. Germline V gene data show CDR1 as DFQATT and CDR2 as SNEGSKA (reference sequence). The TCR comes from a man younger than 30 in good health. The rearrangement joins TRBV20-1 to TRBJ2-7; 9 positions match TRBD2. Material for sequencing was naive T cells sorted from blood. Here the CDR3 DNA reads TGCAGTGAGACTAGCGGCGCCGAGCAGTACTTC. Its protein product is CSETSGAEQYF.